Presented here are 28 T cell receptor beta chains from one specimen sequenced in a study of cytotoxic CD8 clonotypes in ibrutinib-treated CLL. The protocol was immunoSEQ multiplex PCR, while the TCRdb copy is restricted to in-frame clones and leaves out a portion. This sample carries 160,000 or so clones, 70% to 90% of them seen once, and the ten largest clones take 3% to 3.5%. Sequences were derived from PBMCs, sampled at disease progression, from a patient treated with ibrutinib. Every receptor here comes from a human donor with chronic lymphocytic leukemia.

V is TRBV7-3 and J is TRBJ2-7; TRBD2 agrees at 9 bases. This CDR3 has 15 residues. V was clipped by 1 base and J by 5 bases; unmatched bases: 6. CDR1 and CDR2 from the germline V gene are SGHTA and FQGTGA. The CDR3 is CASSLSPSGINEQYF. In DNA form, the CDR3 reads TGTGCCAGCAGCTTAAGTCCTAGCGGGATAAACGAGCAGTACTTC.

This clone has a single count. The chain employs TRBV6-4 and TRBJ2-5, with TRBD2 matching 13 bases. Germline V gene sequence: CDR1 MRHNA, CDR2 SNTAGT. The V gene end was trimmed by 4 bases and the J gene end by 3 bases; junction bases not matched to a gene: 8. This CDR3 contains 17 residues. The CDR3 nucleotides are TGTGCCAGCAGTGTTGGACTAGCGGGAGAGATAAAAGAGACCCAGTACTTC. This gives the protein CASSVGLAGEIKETQYF.

The CDR3 DNA follows: TGTGCCAGCAGTTTAGGCCCTCAGGGGTTTAGGGCCGATGAGCAGTTCTTC. This gives the protein CASSLGPQGFRADEQFF. This chain joins TRBV27 and TRBJ2-1, with D maybe TRBD1 (6 bases). V lost 2 bases and J 8 bases, leaving 22 bases between the germline ends. The CDR3 is made up of 17 amino acids. In germline, CDR1 is MNHEY, CDR2 SMNVEV (reference sequence).

The chain combines TRBV12-5 with TRBJ2-2; D is ambiguous. This CDR3 contains 17 residues. Deletions cut 5 bases from V and 6 bases from J, with 22 bases between. Germline V gives CDR1 LGHNT, CDR2 FRNRAP. CDR3 sequence (DNA): TGTGCTAGTGGTCTTAGCCTCGGTGGGATTGAGGCCGGGGAGCTGTTTTTT. Its protein is CASGLSLGGIEAGELFF.

This clone was detected once. This chain links TRBV19 with TRBJ2-2; the match to TRBD2 covers 8 bases. The CDR3 runs 15 residues. CDR1 and CDR2 from the germline V gene are LNHDA and SQIVND (reference sequence). With V trimmed by 1 base and J by 7 bases, 5 bases remained unmatched. CDR3 in DNA: TGTGCCAGTAGTATAGCGGGAGGGCCCATCGGGGAGCTGTTTTTT. Translated: CASSIAGGPIGELFF.

The sample holds a few counts of this clone. The chain is built from TRBV7-3 and TRBJ1-1; 7 nucleotides line up with TRBD1. V trimming: 8 bases; J trimming: 0 bases; junction bases outside the gene matches: 3. The CDR3 loop spans 13 amino acids. In germline, CDR1 is SGHTA, CDR2 FQGTGA. The CDR3 loop reads CASRQGLNTEAFF. The CDR3 region has the DNA TGTGCCAGCCGACAGGGTTTGAACACTGAAGCTTTCTTT.

This clone came up once. The CDR3 loop reads CASSRERLYEQYF. The DNA for the CDR3 is TGTGCCAGCAGTAGAGAGCGACTTTACGAGCAGTACTTC. The chain employs TRBV2 and TRBJ2-7; unclear D gene. Trimming took off 5 bases at V and 4 bases at J, with 12 bases between the two ends. Per germline, CDR1 SNHLY and CDR2 FYNNEI. The CDR3 is 13 amino acids.

This clone was seen only a few times. J is TRBJ2-7 and V is TRBV29-1, with TRBD1 as a possible D gene (8 bases). The ends were cut back, 7 bases at V and 3 bases at J, with 16 bases in the middle. In germline, CDR1 is SQVTM, CDR2 ANQGSEA. There are 13 residues in the CDR3. The CDR3 spells CSAGQGGSYEQYF. CDR3 coding DNA: TGCAGCGCAGGACAGGGCGGGAGCTACGAGCAGTACTTC.

V usage is TRBV7-6 and J usage is TRBJ2-3; 8 nucleotides match TRBD1. The CDR3 is 19 residues long. The junction had 20 bases not matched to a gene; V was cut back by 5 bases and J by 4 bases. CDR1 and CDR2 (germline): SGHVS, FNYEAQ. In DNA form, the CDR3 reads TGTGCCAGCAGCCCTATTGTACCGACAGGGGATGACTGGCCAGATACGCAGTATTTT. Encoded protein: CASSPIVPTGDDWPDTQYF. The whole variable domain, filled in from reference TRBV7-6 and TRBJ2-3, reads GAGVSQSPRYKVTKRGQDVALRCDPISGHVSLYWYRQALGQGPEFLTYFNYEAQQDKSGLPNDRFSAERPEGSISTLTIQRTEQRDSAMYRCASSPIVPTGDDWPDTQYFGPGTRLTVL.

The sample holds a few counts of this clone. The chain employs TRBV11-1 and TRBJ2-1, with TRBD2 identical over 7 bases. The J segment lost 7 bases and the V segment lost 4 bases, leaving 13 bases of the junction unmatched. Germline assignment: CDR1 SGHAT and CDR2 FQDESV (reference sequence). This CDR3 contains 16 residues. The CDR3 region is CASSWDSGPVGNEQFF. DNA of the CDR3: TGTGCCAGCAGCTGGGATAGCGGGCCCGTGGGGAATGAGCAGTTCTTC.

Points on this clone: Other nucleotide sequences from this sample produce the same CDR3. The chain has TRBV29-1 and TRBJ1-1; possibly TRBD1 for D (6 bases). The CDR3 runs 13 residues. The V gene lost 2 bases and the J gene lost 0 bases, with 7 bases spanning the gap. From germline, CDR1 is SQVTM and CDR2 ANQGSEA. CDR3 residues: CSVERGVNTEAFF. CDR3 bases: TGCAGCGTTGAAAGGGGGGTGAACACTGAAGCTTTCTTT.

The CDR3 is CASSTSGPGMSYTF. CDR3 coding DNA: TGTGCCAGCAGTACCTCGGGACCGGGCATGAGCTACACCTTC. This chain connects TRBV6-5 to TRBJ1-2, with a possible D match to TRBD1 (5 bases). V lost 5 bases and J 9 bases, leaving 19 bases between the germline ends. Germline loops: CDR1 MNHEY, CDR2 SVGAGI. This CDR3 contains 14 residues.

This rearrangement joins TRBV29-1 to TRBJ2-1; D ambiguous. The CDR3 is made up of 15 amino acids. The germline V and J ends were trimmed by 3 bases and 0 bases, with 12 bases remaining between them. Germline CDR1 and CDR2: SQVTM and ANQGSEA. This CDR3 is CSVDGRWSSYNEQFF. CDR3 coding DNA: TGCAGCGTTGATGGACGGTGGAGCTCCTACAATGAGCAGTTCTTC.

The chain employs TRBV5-1 and TRBJ2-3; D is unclear. CDR3 length: 17 residues. Germline lookup yields CDR1 SGHRS and CDR2 YFSETQ. V lost 0 bases and J 0 bases, leaving 14 bases between the germline ends. The CDR3 nucleotides are TGCGCCAGCAGCTTGGGGTGGCTCACACTTAGCACAGATACGCAGTATTTT. Translating it yields CASSLGWLTLSTDTQYF.

V is TRBV6-1 and J is TRBJ1-1; a possible D gene is TRBD1 (6 bases). From germline, CDR1 is MNHNS and CDR2 SASEGT. V was shortened by 2 bases and J by 3 bases, with 7 bases between the two germline ends. The CDR3 has 13 amino acids. CDR3: CASSERGYTEAFF. Written as DNA, the CDR3 is TGTGCCAGCAGTGAAAGGGGGTACACTGAAGCTTTCTTT.

This clone was counted between two and nine times. This chain links TRBV29-1 with TRBJ1-2; a weak D match, TRBD1 (5 bases). Germline loops: CDR1 SQVTM, CDR2 ANQGSEA. Trimming cost V 1 base and J 3 bases, with 12 bases left between them. CDR3 length: 14 residues. The CDR3 is CSVEGMGRDYGYTF. The DNA for the CDR3 is TGCAGCGTTGAAGGAATGGGGCGGGACTATGGCTACACCTTC.

The V and J genes are TRBV27 and TRBJ1-4; D unresolved. Germline CDR1 reads MNHEY; CDR2 reads SMNVEV (reference sequence). The V end lost 3 bases, the J end lost 2 bases, and 7 bases lay between the germline ends. CDR3 length: 14 residues. The CDR3 here is CASSFGGTNEKLFF. CDR3 DNA: TGTGCCAGCAGTTTTGGAGGGACTAATGAAAAACTGTTTTTT.

The J gene is TRBJ2-3, the V gene TRBV6-6, with D hard to call. Between the trimmed V and J ends, which lost 4 bases and 1 base, there was a span of 3 bases. Per germline, CDR1 MNHNY and CDR2 SVGAGI (reference sequence). This CDR3 spans 12 amino acids. The DNA for the CDR3 is TGTGCCAGCAGTTGGGGCACAGATACGCAGTATTTT. It translates to CASSWGTDTQYF.

The rearrangement uses TRBV30 and TRBJ1-1, with D possibly matching TRBD1 (5 bases). CDR3 size: 14 residues. The germline V gene encodes CDR1 GTSNPN and CDR2 SVGIG (reference sequence). V dropped 4 bases and J dropped 5 bases, with 17 bases sitting between them. The CDR3 is CAWTTSAGHTEAFF. The CDR3 DNA follows: TGTGCCTGGACGACTTCGGCGGGGCATACTGAAGCTTTCTTT.

This rearrangement joins TRBV5-4 to TRBJ1-1; 8 bases map to TRBD1. This CDR3 is built from 14 residues. Germline V gene data show CDR1 as SGHNT and CDR2 as YYREEE (reference sequence). The V and J ends lost 2 bases and 4 bases, in that order; junction bases with no gene match: 4. The CDR3 DNA is TGTGCCAGCAGCTTACAGGGGGTTATCACTGAAGCTTTCTTT. Its protein is CASSLQGVITEAFF.

The chain uses TRBV28 and TRBJ2-3; no reliable D call. From germline, CDR1 is MDHEN and CDR2 SYDVKM. Trimming shortened V by 6 bases and J by 0 bases, and 13 bases separated the two germline ends. The CDR3 loop spans 15 amino acids. Here the CDR3 DNA reads TGTGCCAGCAGCGCCCCCCGGCTGAGCACAGATACGCAGTATTTT. As protein: CASSAPRLSTDTQYF.

The chain employs TRBV11-2 and TRBJ1-2; D may be TRBD1 (6 bases). The CDR3 contains 13 residues. Germline V CDR1 and CDR2: SGHAT, FQNNGV. V was pared by 5 bases and J by 4 bases, with 11 bases between. The CDR3 region has the DNA TGTGCCAGCAGCCCCCAGGGGTCCTATGGCTACACCTTC. This encodes CASSPQGSYGYTF. Variable domain in full (rest from reference TRBV11-2 and TRBJ1-2): EAGVAQSPRYKIIEKRQSVAFWCNPISGHATLYWYQQILGQGPKLLIQFQNNGVVDDSQLPKDRFSAERLKGVDSTLKIQPAKLEDSAVYLCASSPQGSYGYTFGSGTRLTVV.

The chain recombines TRBV27 with TRBJ2-5; TRBD1 matches 11 bases. The CDR3 has 14 amino acids. V shed 8 bases and J 5 bases; nucleotides not matched to a gene: 7. Germline CDR1 MNHEY, CDR2 SMNVEV (reference sequence). CDR3 bases: TGTGCCAGCTCGGGACAGGGGGTGGCTGAGACCCAGTACTTC. Amino acids: CASSGQGVAETQYF.

The rearrangement links TRBV6-6 to TRBJ2-2; 7 bases are a match to TRBD2. The CDR3 totals 15 residues. J lost 6 bases, V lost 6 bases, and 10 bases had no gene match. Per germline, CDR1 MNHNY and CDR2 SVGAGI (reference sequence). For the CDR3, the DNA is TGTGCCAGCAGCCGCGAGCGGGGTCGGTCCGGGGAGCTGTTTTTT. Translated, it gives CASSRERGRSGELFF.

This clone was counted only a few times. The CDR3 sequence is CASSQERISHDQPQHF. The CDR3 coding sequence is TGTGCCAGCAGCCAAGAACGAATTTCCCATGATCAGCCCCAGCATTTT. The rearrangement uses TRBV4-2 and TRBJ1-5, with D uncertain. The V gene's germline CDR1 is LGHNA and CDR2 YNFKEQ. V lost 0 bases to trimming and J lost 5 bases, with 14 bases between them. This CDR3 is 16 amino acids long.

V and J are TRBV7-7 and TRBJ2-5, with 11 bases fitting TRBD2. With V trimmed by 5 bases and J by 5 bases, 7 bases remained unmatched. CDR1 is SSHAT and CDR2 is FNYEAQ in the germline V gene (reference sequence). CDR3 size: 15 residues. The CDR3 is CASSTLAGGPETQYF. CDR3 DNA sequence: TGTGCCAGCAGCACCTTAGCGGGAGGGCCGGAGACCCAGTACTTC.

The rearrangement links TRBV6-5 to TRBJ2-7; TRBD2 is a possible D gene (6 bases). Between the trimmed V and J ends, which lost 6 bases and 2 bases, there was a span of 14 bases. The CDR3 is made up of 14 amino acids. CDR1 is MNHEY, CDR2 SVGAGI, per germline. The DNA for the CDR3 is TGTGCCAGCAGCGGTATGGCGGGGCCCTACGAGCAGTACTTC. Translation gives CASSGMAGPYEQYF.

This clone has just a few counts. The chain combines TRBV19 with TRBJ2-7, with 8 bases identical to TRBD1. With 1 base clipped from V and 5 bases from J, the junction kept 4 bases outside the gene matches. Germline V gene data show CDR1 as LNHDA and CDR2 as SQIVND (reference sequence). The CDR3 spans 14 residues. DNA of the CDR3: TGTGCCAGTAGTATAGGACAGGGGATTAACGAGCAGTACTTC. This gives the protein CASSIGQGINEQYF.